This TCR beta chain was sequenced during a study of monozygotic twins with inflammatory bowel disease. Germline-derived CDR1 and CDR2 are SGHRS and YFSETQ. This CDR3 contains 18 residues. For each CDR3 protein, TCRdb gives one entry from its re-call of the 5' RACE reads, without DNA. In total, the table holds around 230,000 distinct CDR3 sequences. This receptor was identified in a human donor with ulcerative colitis or Crohn's disease, or a healthy co-twin of an affected twin (not recorded which). The chain joins TRBV5-1 to TRBJ2-6; the D call from TCRdb, TRBD2, cannot be confirmed without DNA. What was sequenced was blood. The chain's CDR3 is CASSLGGMRGSGANVLTF.